This T cell receptor (beta chain) was found in a study of identical twins. Regarding the study as a whole: Among out-of-frame alpha sequences shared by twins, low generation probability occurred in excess.

This CDR3 spans 16 amino acids. The germline V and J ends were trimmed by 0 bases and 2 bases, with 10 bases remaining between them. CDR1 LGHNA and CDR2 YSLEER come from the germline V gene. This clonotype has a count of ten or more. The antigen remains undetermined. TCRdb analysed the 5' RACE reads with MiXCR anew, one entry per CDR3 protein. The sample shows a few hundred thousand distinct CDR3 sequences, approximately 8.6% of them seen only once. Separately, the same data were catalogued under a study of yellow fever vaccine responses in identical twins.

This sequence originates from a woman aged 18-29 years in good health. Material for sequencing was CD8+ T cells sorted from blood. V usage is TRBV4-3 and J usage is TRBJ2-2, with unresolved D. As DNA, the CDR3 is TGCGCCAGCAGCCAAGATCTGGGCAAAAACACCGGGGAGCTGTTTTTT. Protein sequence: CASSQDLGKNTGELFF.